This section outlines one TCR beta chain sequence together with its context. Its antigen remains unknown. These data originate in a study of T cells expressing NK-cell markers. Turning to the study itself: Sorted CD3+CD56+NKG2C+, CD3+CD56+NKG2C- and CD3+CD56-NKG2C+ T cells provided the TCR beta repertoires. Eight donors were sequenced, seven testing HCMV-seropositive and one testing seronegative.

Study-wide points: Leadership of the CD3+CD56-NKG2C+ fraction also belonged to these clonotypes in several donors.

The V gene's germline CDR1 is MGHRA and CDR2 YSYEKL. This CDR3 spans 15 amino acids. 5'RACE template switching with UMIs generated TCR beta cDNA. For each CDR3 protein, TCRdb gives one entry from its re-call of the 5' RACE reads, without DNA. The table lists 150,000 or so distinct CDR3 sequences. The sample consisted of blood T cells: a sorted CD56 or NKG2C T cell subset, CD4+ or CD8+ T cells, or bulk PBMC T cells (not recorded which). The sequence derives from a woman between 50 and 59 years old in good health. The chain has TRBV4-1 and TRBJ1-2; absent DNA, TCRdb's TRBD1 call cannot be checked. The CDR3: CASSVGTAPRDGYTF.